This T cell receptor (beta chain) was sequenced in a study of breast tumors, draining lymph nodes, adjacent tissues. Broader study findings: Findings are consistent with lymph node origin and intratumoral expansion of most tumor T cells.

This clonotype was recorded many times. Its antigen is unknown. Trimming took off 3 bases at V and 4 bases at J, with 13 bases between the two ends. Germline lookup yields CDR1 SGHTA and CDR2 FQGNSA. This CDR3 has 14 residues. Axillary draining lymph nodes of breast cancer patients supplied the node samples. MiXCR, applied by TCRdb to the multiplex PCR reads, yields one record per CDR3 protein. The table includes 200,000 to 250,000 distinct CDR3 sequences, around 34% detected once. The V call is TRBV7-2, the J call TRBJ2-7; either TRBD1 or TRBD2 may supply D (7 bases each). The specimen was axillary lymph node tissue. The receptor was isolated from a female donor with breast cancer. Some clones in this sample may be carry-over from other donors' samples. The CDR3 bases are TGTGCCAGCAGCTTTGCAGGGGGGGGTTACGAGCAGTACTTC. Its translation is CASSFAGGGYEQYF. The full variable domain, with the rest looked up from reference TRBV7-2 and TRBJ2-7, is GAGVSQSPSNKVTEKGKDVELRCDPISGHTALYWYRQSLGQGLEFLIYFQGNSAPDKSGLPSDRFSAERTGGSVSTLTIQRTQQEDSAVYLCASSFAGGGYEQYFGPGTRLTVT.